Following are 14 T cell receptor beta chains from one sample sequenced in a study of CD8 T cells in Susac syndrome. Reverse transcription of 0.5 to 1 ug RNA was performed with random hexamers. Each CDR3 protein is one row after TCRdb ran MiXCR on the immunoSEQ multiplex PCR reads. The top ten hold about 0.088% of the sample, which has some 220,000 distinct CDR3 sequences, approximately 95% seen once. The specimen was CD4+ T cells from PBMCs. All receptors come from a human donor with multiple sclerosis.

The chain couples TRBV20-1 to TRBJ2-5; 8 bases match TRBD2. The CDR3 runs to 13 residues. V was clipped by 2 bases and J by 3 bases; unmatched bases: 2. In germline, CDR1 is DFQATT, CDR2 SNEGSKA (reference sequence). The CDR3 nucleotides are TGCAGTGCTAGACGGGGGGGGAAAGAGACCCAGTACTTC. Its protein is CSARRGGKETQYF.

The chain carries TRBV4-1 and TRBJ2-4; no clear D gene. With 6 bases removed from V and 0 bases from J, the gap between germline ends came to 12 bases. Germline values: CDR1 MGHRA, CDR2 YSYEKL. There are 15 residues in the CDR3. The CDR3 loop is CASRSWAVAKNIQYF. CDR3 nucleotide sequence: TGCGCCAGCAGATCTTGGGCGGTAGCCAAAAACATTCAGTACTTC.

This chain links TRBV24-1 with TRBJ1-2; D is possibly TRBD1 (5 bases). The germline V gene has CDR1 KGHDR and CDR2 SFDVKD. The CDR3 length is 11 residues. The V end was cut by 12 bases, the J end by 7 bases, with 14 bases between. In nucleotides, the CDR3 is TGTGCCGTCAGCGGGGGATCTGGCTACACCTTC. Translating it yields CAVSGGSGYTF.

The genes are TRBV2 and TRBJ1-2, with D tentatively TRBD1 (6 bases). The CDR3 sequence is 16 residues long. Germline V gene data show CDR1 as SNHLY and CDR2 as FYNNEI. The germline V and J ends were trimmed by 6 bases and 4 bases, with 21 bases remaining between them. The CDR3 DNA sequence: TGTGCCAGCAGCCCCCGGGACACTCTACGGAGCTATGGCTACACCTTC. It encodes CASSPRDTLRSYGYTF.

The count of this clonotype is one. CDR3 sequence reads: CASSFTGTDYNEQFF. CDR3 nucleotides: TGTGCCAGCAGTTTCACCGGGACGGACTACAATGAGCAGTTCTTC. The chain links TRBV27 to TRBJ2-1; D might be TRBD1 or TRBD2, each matching 5 bases. V was cut by 3 bases and J by 3 bases, with 12 bases left in between. The CDR3 length is 15 residues. Per the germline V gene, CDR1 is MNHEY and CDR2 is SMNVEV (reference sequence).

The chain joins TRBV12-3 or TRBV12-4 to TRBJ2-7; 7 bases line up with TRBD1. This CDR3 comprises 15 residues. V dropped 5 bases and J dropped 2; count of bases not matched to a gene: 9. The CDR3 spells CASSANDRVPYEQYF. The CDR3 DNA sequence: TGTGCCAGCAGTGCTAACGACAGGGTGCCCTACGAGCAGTACTTC.

The CDR3 sequence is CASSQAAGVGNQPQHF. The CDR3 DNA follows: TGTGCCAGCAGCCAAGCCGCAGGGGTCGGGAATCAGCCCCAGCATTTT. V and J are TRBV14 and TRBJ1-5, with D possibly matching TRBD1 (6 bases). Germline values: CDR1 SGHDN, CDR2 FVKESK. V shed 1 base and J shed 4 bases, with 14 bases lying between them. CDR3 length: 16 residues.

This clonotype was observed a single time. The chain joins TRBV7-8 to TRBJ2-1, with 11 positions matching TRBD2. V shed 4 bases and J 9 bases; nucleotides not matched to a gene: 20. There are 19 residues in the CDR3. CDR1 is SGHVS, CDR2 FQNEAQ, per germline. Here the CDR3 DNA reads TGTGCCAGCAGCTCCGGGACAGGGTCTCCAATAGCGGGAGGGGGTGAGCAGTTCTTC. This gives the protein CASSSGTGSPIAGGGEQFF.

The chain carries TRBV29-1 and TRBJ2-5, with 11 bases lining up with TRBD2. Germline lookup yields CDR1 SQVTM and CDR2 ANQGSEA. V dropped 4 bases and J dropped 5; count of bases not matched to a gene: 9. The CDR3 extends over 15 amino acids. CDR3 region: CSVGGTSGMVETQYF. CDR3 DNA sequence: TGCAGCGTTGGTGGGACTAGCGGAATGGTGGAGACCCAGTACTTC.

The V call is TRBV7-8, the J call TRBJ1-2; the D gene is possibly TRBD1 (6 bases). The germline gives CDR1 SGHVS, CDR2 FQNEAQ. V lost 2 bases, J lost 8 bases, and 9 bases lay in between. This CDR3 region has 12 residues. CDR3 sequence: CASSLTGSGYTF. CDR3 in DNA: TGTGCCAGCAGCTTAACAGGGTCCGGCTACACCTTC. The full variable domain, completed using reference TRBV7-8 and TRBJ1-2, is GAGVSQSPRYKVAKRGQDVALRCDPISGHVSLFWYQQALGQGPEFLTYFQNEAQLDKSGLPSDRFFAERPEGSVSTLKIQRTQQEDSAVYLCASSLTGSGYTFGSGTRLTVV.

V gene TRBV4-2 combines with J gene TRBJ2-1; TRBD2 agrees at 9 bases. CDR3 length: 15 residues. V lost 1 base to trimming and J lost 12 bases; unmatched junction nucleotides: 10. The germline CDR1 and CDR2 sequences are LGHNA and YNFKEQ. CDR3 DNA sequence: TGTGCCAGCAGCCAAGTGGGACTAGCCGGTTTTGGGCAGTTCTTC. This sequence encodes CASSQVGLAGFGQFF.

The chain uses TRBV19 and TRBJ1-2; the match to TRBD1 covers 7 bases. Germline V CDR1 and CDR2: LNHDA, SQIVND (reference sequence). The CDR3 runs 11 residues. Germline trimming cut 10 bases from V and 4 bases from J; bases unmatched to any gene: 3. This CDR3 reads CATRQGYGYTF. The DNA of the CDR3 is TGTGCCACTCGACAGGGCTATGGCTACACCTTC.

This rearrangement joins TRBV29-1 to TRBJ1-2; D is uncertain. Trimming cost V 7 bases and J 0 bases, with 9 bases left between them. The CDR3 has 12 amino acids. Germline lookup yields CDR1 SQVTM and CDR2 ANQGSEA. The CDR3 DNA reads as TGCAGCGCCACATTTTCTAACTATGGCTACACCTTC. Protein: CSATFSNYGYTF.

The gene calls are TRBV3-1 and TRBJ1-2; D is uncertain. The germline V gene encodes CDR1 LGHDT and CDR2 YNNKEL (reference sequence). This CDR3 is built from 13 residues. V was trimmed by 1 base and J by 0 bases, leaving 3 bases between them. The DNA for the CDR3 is TGTGCCAGCAGCCAAGCTTCTAACTATGGCTACACCTTC. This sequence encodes CASSQASNYGYTF.